This passage covers 6 T cell receptor beta chains from one sample sequenced in a study of Ad26.COV2.S vaccination and SARS-CoV-2 variants. This sample's treatment: over 15 received Ad26.COV2.S at low or high dose, single or two shots; roughly 5 received placebo; per-sample allocation not given. Following the first vaccine or placebo injection, samples were taken on day 63. Libraries were prepared by immunoSEQ multiplex PCR; TCRdb keeps only in-frame clonotypes and omits some of them. Of some 250,000 clones listed, around 87% are singletons. Sequencing was performed on peripheral blood, taken in a trial of Ad26.COV2.S vaccine versus placebo. Receptor source: a person aged 18-65 years who received the Ad26.COV2.S COVID-19 vaccine or a placebo.

The V gene is TRBV18, the J gene TRBJ1-1; D ambiguous. The V end was cut by 4 bases, the J end by 5 bases, with 11 bases between. Germline-derived CDR1 and CDR2 are KGHSH and LQKENI. The CDR3 contains 13 residues. The CDR3 protein is CASSHTSRTEAFF. The CDR3 region has the DNA TGTGCCAGCTCACATACCTCCCGGACTGAAGCTTTCTTT.

The rearrangement links TRBV7-2 to TRBJ1-3, with 9 nucleotides matching TRBD1. This CDR3 spans 15 amino acids. With V trimmed by 5 bases and J by 2 bases, 4 bases remained unmatched. Germline V gene lookup returns CDR1 SGHTA and CDR2 FQGNSA. CDR3 nucleotide sequence: TGTGCCAGCAGCCCACAGGGGGCCCCTGGAAACACCATATATTTT. Translating it yields CASSPQGAPGNTIYF.

This clone was seen only once. CDR3 in amino acids: CASTGSREAEAFF. The CDR3 DNA reads as TGTGCCAGCACAGGGTCCCGAGAGGCTGAAGCTTTCTTT. This chain uses TRBV7-9 with TRBJ1-1; a possible D gene is TRBD1 (5 bases). Trimming took 7 bases from V and 6 from J, leaving 15 bases between them. The CDR3 has 13 amino acids. Looked up from germline, CDR1 is SEHNR and CDR2 is FQNEAQ (reference sequence).

The J gene is TRBJ2-1, the V gene TRBV11-2; D is unresolved. The V gene's germline CDR1 is SGHAT and CDR2 FQNNGV. Trimming took off 5 bases at V and 9 bases at J, with 23 bases between the two ends. The CDR3 is 16 amino acids. CDR3 amino acids: CASSPLVTHKDGEQFF. CDR3 in DNA: TGTGCCAGCAGCCCGTTAGTAACCCACAAGGACGGTGAGCAGTTCTTC.

The chain couples TRBV5-6 to TRBJ2-7; D assignment may be TRBD1 or TRBD2 (5 bases each). The CDR3 totals 18 residues. V was trimmed by 3 bases and J by 2 bases, leaving 24 bases between them. Germline-derived CDR1 and CDR2 are SGHDT and YYEEEE. The CDR3 protein is CASSSDRDPFLVAYEQYF. The CDR3 DNA is TGTGCCAGCAGCTCAGATCGGGACCCCTTCCTGGTCGCCTACGAGCAGTACTTC.

V and J are TRBV2 and TRBJ1-3, with D perhaps matching TRBD1 (6 bases). Germline CDR1 SNHLY, CDR2 FYNNEI. The CDR3 runs 15 residues. Deletions cut 6 bases from V and 0 bases from J, with 12 bases between. Here the CDR3 reads CASRMTGLSGNTIYF. The CDR3 nucleotides read TGTGCCAGCAGGATGACAGGCCTCTCTGGAAACACCATATATTTT.